The following is a TCR beta chain sequence with its context. Its antigen remains unknown. TCRdb re-derived calls from the 5' RACE reads in MiXCR, one entry per CDR3 protein. The sample shows 310,000 or so distinct CDR3 sequences, 6.8% of them seen only once. The CDR3 has 12 residues. Trimming removed 8 bases from V and 7 bases from J; junction bases left unmatched: 7. In germline, CDR1 is LNHDA, CDR2 SQIVND (reference sequence). The sample comes from a study of T cells after yellow fever vaccination. General study results and limits: A weaker but faster secondary response was observed, peaking on day 5 versus 15. Once the booster was given, most primary-vaccination clones reappeared, at more than 95% for CD4 and roughly 90% for CD8.

V usage is TRBV19 and J usage is TRBJ1-2, with 7 positions matching TRBD1. The receptor was derived from a young man who received the YFV17D yellow fever vaccine. Sequencing used PBMCs, obtained approximately 47 days after the first yellow fever vaccination. The DNA of the CDR3 is TGTGCCAGTCAAGACAGGGTCGGTGGCTACACCTTC. It translates to CASQDRVGGYTF.